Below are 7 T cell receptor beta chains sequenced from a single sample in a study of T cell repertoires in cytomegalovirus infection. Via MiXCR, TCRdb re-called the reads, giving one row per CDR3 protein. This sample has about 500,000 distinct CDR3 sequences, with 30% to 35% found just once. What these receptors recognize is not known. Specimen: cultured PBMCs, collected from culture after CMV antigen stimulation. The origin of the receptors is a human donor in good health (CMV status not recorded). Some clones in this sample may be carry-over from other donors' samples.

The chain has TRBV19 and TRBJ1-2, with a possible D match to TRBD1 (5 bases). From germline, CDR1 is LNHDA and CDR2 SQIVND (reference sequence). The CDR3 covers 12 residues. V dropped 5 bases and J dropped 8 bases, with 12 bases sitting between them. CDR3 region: CASSPQGLGYTF. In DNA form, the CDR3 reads TGTGCCAGTAGTCCCCAGGGCCTGGGCTACACCTTC.

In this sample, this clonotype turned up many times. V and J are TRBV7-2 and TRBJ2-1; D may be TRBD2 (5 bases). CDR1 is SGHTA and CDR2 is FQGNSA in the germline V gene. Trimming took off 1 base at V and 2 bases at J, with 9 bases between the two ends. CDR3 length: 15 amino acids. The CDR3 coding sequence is TGTGCCAGCAGCTTAGAAGCGGATACCTACAATGAGCAGTTCTTC. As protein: CASSLEADTYNEQFF.

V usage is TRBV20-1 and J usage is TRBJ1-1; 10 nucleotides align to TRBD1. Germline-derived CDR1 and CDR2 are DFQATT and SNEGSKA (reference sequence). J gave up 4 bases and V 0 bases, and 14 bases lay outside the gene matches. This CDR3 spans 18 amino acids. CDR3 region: CSARDGLGQGGASTEAFF. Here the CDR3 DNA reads TGCAGTGCTAGAGATGGGCTAGGACAGGGGGGGGCGAGCACTGAAGCTTTCTTT.

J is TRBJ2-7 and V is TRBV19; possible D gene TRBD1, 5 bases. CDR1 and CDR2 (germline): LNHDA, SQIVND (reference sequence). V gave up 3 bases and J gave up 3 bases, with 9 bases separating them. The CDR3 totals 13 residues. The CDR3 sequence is CASSMTVGYEQYV. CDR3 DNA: TGTGCCAGTAGTATGACAGTAGGCTACGAGCAGTACGTC.

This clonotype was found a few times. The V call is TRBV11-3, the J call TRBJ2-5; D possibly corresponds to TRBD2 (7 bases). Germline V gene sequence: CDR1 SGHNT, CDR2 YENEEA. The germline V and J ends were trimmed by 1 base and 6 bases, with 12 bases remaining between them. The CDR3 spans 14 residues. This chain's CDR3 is CASSLVAGDKTQYF. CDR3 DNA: TGTGCCAGCAGCTTAGTCGCGGGGGACAAGACCCAGTACTTC.

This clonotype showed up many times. CDR3 region: CASSLGQAIDATNEKLFF. The CDR3 nucleotides read TGTGCCAGCAGCTTAGGGCAGGCTATCGACGCAACTAATGAAAAACTGTTTTTT. The rearrangement uses TRBV7-9 and TRBJ1-4; D not certain. Trimming pared 1 base from V and 0 bases from J, leaving 15 bases between. Germline CDR1 is SEHNR and CDR2 is FQNEAQ (reference sequence). The CDR3 is 18 residues long.

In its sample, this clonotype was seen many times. The CDR3 DNA reads TGTGCCAGCAGCTTAGATCCCCGAGGGCAAGAGACCCAGTACTTC. Translating gives CASSLDPRGQETQYF. The V and J genes are TRBV7-8 and TRBJ2-5; the D gene is possibly TRBD2 (5 bases). The CDR3 sequence is 15 residues long. The V and J ends lost 1 base and 2 bases respectively, with 11 bases between them. CDR1 SGHVS and CDR2 FQNEAQ come from the germline V gene.